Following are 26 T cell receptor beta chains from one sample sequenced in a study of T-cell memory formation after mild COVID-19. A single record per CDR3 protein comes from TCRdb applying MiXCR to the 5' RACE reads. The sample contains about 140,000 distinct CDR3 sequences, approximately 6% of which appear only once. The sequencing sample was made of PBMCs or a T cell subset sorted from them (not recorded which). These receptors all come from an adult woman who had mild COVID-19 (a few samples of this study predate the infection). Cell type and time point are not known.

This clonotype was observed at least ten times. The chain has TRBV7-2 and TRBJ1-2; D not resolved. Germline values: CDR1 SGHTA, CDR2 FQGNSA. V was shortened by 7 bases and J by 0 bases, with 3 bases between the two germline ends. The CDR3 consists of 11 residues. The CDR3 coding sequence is TGTGCCAGCACTTCTAACTATGGCTACACCTTC. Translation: CASTSNYGYTF.

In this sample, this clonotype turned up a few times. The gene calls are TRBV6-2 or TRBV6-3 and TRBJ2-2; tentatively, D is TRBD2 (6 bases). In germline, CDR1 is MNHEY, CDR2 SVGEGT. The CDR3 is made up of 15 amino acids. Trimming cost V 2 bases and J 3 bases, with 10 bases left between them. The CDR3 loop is CASSYGRDYTGELFF. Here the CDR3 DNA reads TGTGCCAGCAGTTACGGGCGGGACTACACCGGGGAGCTGTTTTTT.

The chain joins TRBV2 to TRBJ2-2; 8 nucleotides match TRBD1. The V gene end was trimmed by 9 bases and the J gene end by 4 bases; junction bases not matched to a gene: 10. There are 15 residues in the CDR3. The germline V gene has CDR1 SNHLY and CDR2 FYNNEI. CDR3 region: CASNGQGAGTGELFF. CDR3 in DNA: TGTGCCAGTAATGGACAGGGTGCGGGCACCGGGGAGCTGTTTTTT.

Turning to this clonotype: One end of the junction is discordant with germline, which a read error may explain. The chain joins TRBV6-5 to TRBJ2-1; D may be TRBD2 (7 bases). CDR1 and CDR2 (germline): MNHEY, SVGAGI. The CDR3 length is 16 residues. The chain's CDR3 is CASSFRPGGLSDERFF. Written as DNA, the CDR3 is TGTGCCAGCAGTTTTCGGCCGGGGGGCCTTAGCGATGAGCGGTTCTTC.

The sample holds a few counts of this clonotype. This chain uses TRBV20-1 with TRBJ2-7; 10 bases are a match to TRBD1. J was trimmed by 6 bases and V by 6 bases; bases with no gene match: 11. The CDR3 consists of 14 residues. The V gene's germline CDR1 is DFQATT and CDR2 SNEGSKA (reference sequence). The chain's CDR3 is CSAGQGGRRGEQYF. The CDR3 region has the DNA TGCAGTGCCGGACAGGGGGGTCGCCGGGGCGAGCAGTACTTC.

The CDR3 DNA reads TGTGCCATCAGCACCGGGACTACTGAAGCTTTCTTT. This translates into CAISTGTTEAFF. The rearrangement uses TRBV10-3 and TRBJ1-1, with D maybe TRBD1 (5 bases). Looked up from germline, CDR1 is ENHRY and CDR2 is SYGVKD. V lost 6 bases to trimming and J lost 5 bases, with 10 bases between them. The CDR3 runs to 12 residues.

This CDR3 reads CASSLRDMGGTEAFF. The CDR3 DNA reads as TGTGCCAGCAGCCTCCGGGACATGGGTGGCACTGAAGCTTTCTTT. This chain connects TRBV5-5 to TRBJ1-1; a possible D gene is TRBD1 (6 bases). Germline loops: CDR1 SGHKS, CDR2 YYEKEE (reference sequence). The CDR3 is made up of 15 amino acids. Trimming removed 4 bases from V and 4 bases from J, with 17 bases in between.

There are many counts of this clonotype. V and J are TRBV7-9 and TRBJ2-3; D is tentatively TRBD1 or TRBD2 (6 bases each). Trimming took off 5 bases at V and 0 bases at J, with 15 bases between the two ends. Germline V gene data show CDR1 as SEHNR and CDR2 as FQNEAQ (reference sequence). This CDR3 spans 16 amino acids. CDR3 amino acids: CASSQGIAVSTDTQYF. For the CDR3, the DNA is TGTGCCAGCAGCCAGGGGATAGCGGTTAGCACAGATACGCAGTATTTT.

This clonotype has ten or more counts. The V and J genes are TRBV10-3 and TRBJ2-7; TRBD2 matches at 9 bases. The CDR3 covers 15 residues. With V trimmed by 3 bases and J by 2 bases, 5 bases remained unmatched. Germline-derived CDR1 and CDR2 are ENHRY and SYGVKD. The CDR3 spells CAISEVTSGPYEQYF. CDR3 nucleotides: TGTGCCATCAGTGAAGTGACTAGCGGACCCTACGAGCAGTACTTC.

CDR3 amino acids: CASSITGTVLSYEQYF. The DNA of the CDR3 is TGTGCCAGCAGTATCACCGGGACAGTCCTCTCCTACGAGCAGTACTTC. The chain carries TRBV7-2 and TRBJ2-7, with 7 bases lining up with TRBD1. V lost 6 bases, J lost 0 bases, and 11 bases stayed unmatched. Germline V gene lookup returns CDR1 SGHTA and CDR2 FQGNSA. The CDR3 runs 16 residues.

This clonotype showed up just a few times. CDR3 residues: CASSSTRGASTEAFF. For the CDR3, the DNA is TGTGCCAGCAGTTCAACCCGGGGGGCAAGCACTGAAGCTTTCTTT. The genes are TRBV2 and TRBJ1-1; D possibly corresponds to TRBD1 (6 bases). The CDR3 loop spans 15 amino acids. Germline V CDR1 and CDR2: SNHLY, FYNNEI. Trimming took 5 bases from V and 4 from J, leaving 17 bases between them. Using reference TRBV2 and TRBJ1-1 for the parts outside the CDR3, the full variable domain is EPEVTQTPSHQVTQMGQEVILRCVPISNHLYFYWYRQILGQKVEFLVSFYNNEISEKSEIFDDQFSVERPDGSNFTLKIRSTKLEDSAMYFCASSSTRGASTEAFFGQGTRLTVV.

CDR3 amino acids: CASSFPSPGQGGSTEAFF. As DNA, the CDR3 is TGTGCCAGCAGTTTCCCCTCACCGGGACAGGGAGGTAGCACTGAAGCTTTCTTT. The chain is built from TRBV27 and TRBJ1-1; TRBD1 matches 9 bases. Looked up from germline, CDR1 is MNHEY and CDR2 is SMNVEV (reference sequence). CDR3 length: 18 amino acids. V lost 3 bases, J lost 4 bases, and 15 bases stayed unmatched.

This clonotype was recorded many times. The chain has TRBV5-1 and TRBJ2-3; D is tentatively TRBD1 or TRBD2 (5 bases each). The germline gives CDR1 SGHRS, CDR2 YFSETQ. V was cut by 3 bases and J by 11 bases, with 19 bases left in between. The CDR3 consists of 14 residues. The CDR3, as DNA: TGCGCCAGCAGCTGGGACCGGAGACTTGCGTTGCAGTATTTT. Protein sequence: CASSWDRRLALQYF.

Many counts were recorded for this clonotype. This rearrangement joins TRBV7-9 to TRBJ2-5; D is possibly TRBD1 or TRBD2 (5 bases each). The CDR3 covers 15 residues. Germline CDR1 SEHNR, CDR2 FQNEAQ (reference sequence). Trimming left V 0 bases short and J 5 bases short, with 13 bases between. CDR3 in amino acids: CASSLAELEGETQYF. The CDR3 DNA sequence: TGTGCCAGCAGCTTAGCGGAGCTCGAGGGGGAGACCCAGTACTTC.

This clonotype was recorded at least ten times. CDR3 loop: CSARDVASGTYEQYF. CDR3 DNA: TGCAGTGCTAGAGATGTGGCTAGCGGGACCTACGAGCAGTACTTC. This chain connects TRBV20-1 to TRBJ2-7; 9 bases are a match to TRBD2. The CDR3 has 15 residues. V was pared by 0 bases and J by 2 bases, with 5 bases of the junction left unmatched. The germline CDR1 and CDR2 sequences are DFQATT and SNEGSKA (reference sequence).

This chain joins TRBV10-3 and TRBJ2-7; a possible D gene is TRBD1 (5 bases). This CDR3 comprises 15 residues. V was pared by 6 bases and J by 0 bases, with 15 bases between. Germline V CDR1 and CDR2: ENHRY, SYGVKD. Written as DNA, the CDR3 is TGTGCCATCAGCCGATCGACAGAGAGCTCCTACGAGCAGTACTTC. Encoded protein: CAISRSTESSYEQYF.

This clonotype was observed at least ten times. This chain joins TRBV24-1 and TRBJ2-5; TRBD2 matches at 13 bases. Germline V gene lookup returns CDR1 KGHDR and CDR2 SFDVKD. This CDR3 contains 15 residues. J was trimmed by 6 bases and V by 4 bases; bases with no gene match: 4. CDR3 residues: CATSEGTSGVQTQYF. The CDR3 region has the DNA TGTGCCACCAGTGAAGGGACTAGCGGGGTTCAGACCCAGTACTTC.

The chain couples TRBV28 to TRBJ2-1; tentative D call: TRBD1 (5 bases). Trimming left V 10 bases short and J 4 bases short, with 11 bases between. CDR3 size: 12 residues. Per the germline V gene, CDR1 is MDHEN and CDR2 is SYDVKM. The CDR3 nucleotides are TGTGCCACATGGGGCAGATACAATGAGCAGTTCTTC. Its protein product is CATWGRYNEQFF.

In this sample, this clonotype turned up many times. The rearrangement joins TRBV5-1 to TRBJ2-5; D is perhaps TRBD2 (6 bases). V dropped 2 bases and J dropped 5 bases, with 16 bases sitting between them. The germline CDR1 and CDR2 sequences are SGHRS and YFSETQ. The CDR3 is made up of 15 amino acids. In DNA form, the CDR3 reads TGCGCCAGCAGCTTAAGCGACCCAGGGAGGGAGACCCAGTACTTC. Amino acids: CASSLSDPGRETQYF.

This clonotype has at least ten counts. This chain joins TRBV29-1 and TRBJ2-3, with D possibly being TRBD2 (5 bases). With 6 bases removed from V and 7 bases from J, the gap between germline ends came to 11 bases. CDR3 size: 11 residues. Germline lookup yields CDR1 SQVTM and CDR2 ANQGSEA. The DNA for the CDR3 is TGCAGCGTCTCGGACTCCTATACGCAGTATTTT. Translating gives CSVSDSYTQYF.

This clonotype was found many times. CDR3 sequence reads: CATSDPPGQGNTGELFF. The CDR3 coding sequence is TGTGCCACCAGTGATCCCCCGGGACAGGGAAACACCGGGGAGCTGTTTTTT. The chain uses TRBV24-1 and TRBJ2-2, with 9 bases fitting TRBD1. The length of the CDR3 is 17 residues. The V gene's germline CDR1 is KGHDR and CDR2 SFDVKD. V was pared by 3 bases and J by 2 bases, with 6 bases of the junction left unmatched.

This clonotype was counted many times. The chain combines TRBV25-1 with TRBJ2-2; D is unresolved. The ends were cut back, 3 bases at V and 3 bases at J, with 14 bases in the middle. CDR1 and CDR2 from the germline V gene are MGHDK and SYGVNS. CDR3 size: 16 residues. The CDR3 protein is CASSEVVPPDTGELFF. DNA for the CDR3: TGTGCCAGCAGTGAGGTAGTACCACCCGACACCGGGGAGCTGTTTTTT.

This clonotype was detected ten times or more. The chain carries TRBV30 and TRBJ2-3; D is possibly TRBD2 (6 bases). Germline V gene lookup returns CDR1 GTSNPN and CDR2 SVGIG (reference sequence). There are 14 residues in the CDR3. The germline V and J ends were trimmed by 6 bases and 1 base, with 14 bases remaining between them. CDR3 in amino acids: CACRWGLRTDTQYF. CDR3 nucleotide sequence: TGTGCCTGTAGATGGGGACTGCGCACAGATACGCAGTATTTT.

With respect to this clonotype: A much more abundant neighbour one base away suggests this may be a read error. The CDR3 DNA is TGTGCCAGCAGTTACGGGACTAGCGGTAGCACAGATACGCAGTATTTT. This encodes CASSYGTSGSTDTQYF. The chain joins TRBV12-3 or TRBV12-4 to TRBJ2-3; 11 positions agree with TRBD2. Trimming at V came to 4 bases and at J to 0 bases, leaving 3 bases not matched to a gene. This CDR3 is built from 16 residues.

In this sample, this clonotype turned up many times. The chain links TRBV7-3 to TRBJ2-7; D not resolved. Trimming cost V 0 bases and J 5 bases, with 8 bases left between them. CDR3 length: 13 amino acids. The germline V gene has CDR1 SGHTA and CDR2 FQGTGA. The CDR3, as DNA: TGTGCCAGCAGCTTAACAAGGGTGGACGAGCAGTACTTC. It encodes CASSLTRVDEQYF.

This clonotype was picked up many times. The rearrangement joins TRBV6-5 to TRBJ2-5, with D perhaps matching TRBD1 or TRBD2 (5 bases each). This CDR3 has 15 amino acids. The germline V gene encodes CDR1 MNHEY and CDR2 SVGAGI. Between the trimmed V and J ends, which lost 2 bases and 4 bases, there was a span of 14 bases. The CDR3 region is CASSYGPERGETQYF. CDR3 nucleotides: TGTGCCAGCAGTTACGGTCCCGAGAGGGGAGAGACCCAGTACTTC.